A single sample gave rise to the 20 T cell receptor beta chains below, sequenced in a study of response to subunit inactivated influenza vaccine (dated by TCRdb to the late 2010s). The receptor library was made with RT-PCR. The instrument was an Illumina HiSeq 2500. The public sequencing data were trimmed at Q25 with fastp and processed into clonotypes with MiXCR by TCRdb, which kept only in-frame beta chains. When rows share a CDR3 protein, they turn into one entry using the most common DNA and genes. Recorded for this sample are fewer than 650,000 distinct CDR3 sequences; 10% to 15% of them occurred a single time. The ten largest clones represent around 13% of the sample. The time point label of this sample denotes: 45 days after influenza vaccine administration. Sample: PBMCs from blood, taken roughly 6 weeks after vaccination. Source of these receptors: a man in his forties or fifties who received an inactivated influenza vaccine. Donor details come from another sample of the same person, matched by shared clones.

This clonotype was counted only a few times. The V gene is TRBV7-8, the J gene TRBJ2-1; D is perhaps TRBD2 (6 bases). The V end was cut by 5 bases, the J end by 8 bases, with 10 bases between. This CDR3 has 12 amino acids. Germline values: CDR1 SGHVS, CDR2 FQNEAQ. The CDR3 nucleotides read TGTGCCAGCAGCACCGGAGGGTATGAGCAGTTCTTC. It yields the protein CASSTGGYEQFF. Combining the CDR3 with reference TRBV7-8 and TRBJ2-1 gives the whole variable domain GAGVSQSPRYKVAKRGQDVALRCDPISGHVSLFWYQQALGQGPEFLTYFQNEAQLDKSGLPSDRFFAERPEGSVSTLKIQRTQQEDSAVYLCASSTGGYEQFFGPGTRLTVL.

This clonotype was seen a few times. The gene calls are TRBV6-7 and TRBJ2-7, with 8 bases identical to TRBD1. TRBV6-7 is an ORF, and what it does is uncertain. Germline trimming cut 2 bases from V and 5 bases from J; bases unmatched to any gene: 8. CDR3 length: 15 amino acids. DNA for the CDR3: TGTGCCAGCAGTTACGGGACAGGTAAAGCTCACGAGCAGTACTTC. It translates to CASSYGTGKAHEQYF.

This clonotype occurred many times. This chain connects TRBV4-3 to TRBJ1-3, with unresolved D. The CDR3 contains 17 residues. V was shortened by 6 bases and J by 0 bases, with 18 bases between the two germline ends. Looked up from germline, CDR1 is LGHNA and CDR2 is YSLEER. CDR3 in amino acids: CASSPAYTTSSGNTIYF. For the CDR3, the DNA is TGCGCCAGCAGTCCCGCCTACACCACGAGCTCTGGAAACACCATATATTTT.

A few counts support this clonotype. V and J are TRBV7-3 and TRBJ2-2; 7 bases align to TRBD2. The CDR3 consists of 13 residues. Germline V CDR1 and CDR2: SGHTA, FQGTGA. Unmatched junction bases numbered 1, after V lost 8 bases and J lost 1 base. CDR3 DNA: TGTGCCAGCGGCGGGGGGAACACCGGGGAGCTGTTTTTT. Protein product: CASGGGNTGELFF.

The chain links TRBV12-3 or TRBV12-4 to TRBJ1-6, with 10 positions matching TRBD1. V lost 6 bases, J lost 7 bases, and 6 bases stayed unmatched. The length of the CDR3 is 15 residues. The DNA for the CDR3 is TGTGCCAGCAGCCGACAGGGGGCGGACAATTCACCCCTCCACTTT. It specifies CASSRQGADNSPLHF.

This clonotype has a handful of counts. The V and J genes are TRBV2 and TRBJ1-5; 7 positions match TRBD1. Germline loops: CDR1 SNHLY, CDR2 FYNNEI. V was pared by 5 bases and J by 8 bases, with 6 bases of the junction left unmatched. CDR3 size: 13 residues. The CDR3 DNA is TGTGCCAGCAGTAAACAGGGGACTGAGCCCCAGCATTTT. Its translation is CASSKQGTEPQHF.

The chain is built from TRBV6-2 or TRBV6-3 and TRBJ2-2; 9 positions match TRBD2. The germline gives CDR1 MNHEY, CDR2 SVGEGT. The CDR3 spans 17 residues. J was trimmed by 7 bases and V by 8 bases; bases with no gene match: 17. The CDR3 spells CASLKALAGPLDGELFF. CDR3 DNA sequence: TGTGCCAGCCTCAAGGCACTAGCGGGCCCCCTGGACGGGGAGCTGTTTTTT.

The DNA of the CDR3 is TGTGCCACCAGTGATTTAGTGTCGGGGGGACTCACCGGGGAGCTGTTTTTT. Its translation is CATSDLVSGGLTGELFF. The chain recombines TRBV24-1 with TRBJ2-2, with TRBD2 matching over 7 bases. CDR3 length equals 17 residues. Germline V gene lookup returns CDR1 KGHDR and CDR2 SFDVKD. With 1 base clipped from V and 4 bases from J, the junction kept 8 bases outside the gene matches.

This chain connects TRBV20-1 to TRBJ2-4, with 11 bases matching TRBD1. This CDR3 is 14 amino acids long. Germline-derived CDR1 and CDR2 are DFQATT and SNEGSKA (reference sequence). Losses at the gene ends were 6 bases for V and 6 bases for J; bases not matched to a gene: 7. DNA for the CDR3: TGCAGTGCACCGGACAGGGGGCGCATAAACATTCAGTACTTC. This encodes CSAPDRGRINIQYF.

The J gene is TRBJ2-1, the V gene TRBV24-1, with 10 nucleotides matching TRBD1. V lost 4 bases to trimming and J lost 4 bases; unmatched junction nucleotides: 6. The CDR3 covers 16 residues. In germline, CDR1 is KGHDR, CDR2 SFDVKD. The CDR3: CATSDPRQGAYNEQFF. The CDR3 coding sequence is TGTGCCACCAGTGACCCTCGACAGGGGGCTTACAATGAGCAGTTCTTC.

The chain links TRBV6-5 to TRBJ2-3; the D is unclear. Trimming removed 8 bases at V and 0 bases at J, with 15 bases between. Germline V gene data show CDR1 as MNHEY and CDR2 as SVGAGI. The CDR3 length is 15 residues. The CDR3 region is CASRFTPYSTDTQYF. The CDR3 nucleotides are TGTGCCAGCCGTTTTACCCCTTACAGCACAGATACGCAGTATTTT.

The CDR3 here is CASSDPIGDTEAFF. In DNA form, the CDR3 reads TGCGCCAGTTCCGACCCGATAGGGGACACTGAAGCTTTCTTT. The chain combines TRBV5-1 with TRBJ1-1; the D gene is possibly TRBD1 (5 bases). Germline values: CDR1 SGHRS, CDR2 YFSETQ. Trimming pared 8 bases from V and 3 bases from J, leaving 17 bases between. The CDR3 is made up of 14 amino acids.

This clonotype was seen a handful of times. The rearrangement joins TRBV4-3 to TRBJ2-2, with D perhaps assigned TRBD1 or TRBD2 (6 bases each). Germline loops: CDR1 LGHNA, CDR2 YSLEER. There are 16 residues in the CDR3. Trimming left V 4 bases short and J 3 bases short, with 15 bases between. The CDR3 nucleotides are TGCGCCAGCAGCCTGTCGTTTAGGGGGGACACCGGGGAGCTGTTTTTT. Protein sequence: CASSLSFRGDTGELFF.

Ten or more counts support this clonotype. This chain joins TRBV12-3 or TRBV12-4 and TRBJ2-1, with 12 bases matching TRBD2. V shed 7 bases, J shed 5 bases, and the junction held 6 bases outside the gene matches. CDR3 length: 15 residues. The CDR3 sequence is CASNPTSGGNNEQFF. The CDR3 DNA reads TGTGCCAGCAACCCAACTAGCGGGGGGAACAATGAGCAGTTCTTC.

A few counts support this clonotype. V gene TRBV5-6 combines with J gene TRBJ1-2; D not certain. The CDR3 is 16 amino acids. CDR1 and CDR2 from the germline V gene are SGHDT and YYEEEE. V was shortened by 1 base and J by 3 bases, with 16 bases between the two germline ends. The CDR3 bases are TGTGCCAGCAGCTTGCGCGGGCGATCAGGAGACTATGGCTACACCTTC. The encoded protein is CASSLRGRSGDYGYTF.

This clonotype was recorded many times. The J gene is TRBJ2-1, the V gene TRBV12-3 or TRBV12-4; no clear D. With 6 bases removed from V and 4 bases from J, the gap between germline ends came to 19 bases. The CDR3 has 16 residues. The CDR3 coding sequence is TGTGCCAGCAGCCTGACTGCGGCAGCCCCGTACAATGAGCAGTTCTTC. This translates into CASSLTAAAPYNEQFF.

This clonotype was seen only a few times. This chain links TRBV29-1 with TRBJ2-1; tentatively, D is TRBD2 (6 bases). The V end was cut by 3 bases, the J end by 3 bases, with 15 bases between. This CDR3 is built from 15 residues. CDR1 is SQVTM, CDR2 ANQGSEA, per germline. This CDR3 is CSVEGPGLVYNEQFF. CDR3 nucleotides: TGCAGCGTTGAGGGGCCGGGACTTGTCTACAATGAGCAGTTCTTC.

This clonotype was detected a few times. The chain is built from TRBV12-3 or TRBV12-4 and TRBJ1-3, with 9 nucleotides matching TRBD1. The CDR3 loop spans 12 amino acids. Trimming cost V 6 bases and J 9 bases; bases outside gene matches: 3. The CDR3 here is CASREQGATIYF. DNA of the CDR3: TGTGCCAGCAGGGAACAGGGGGCCACCATATATTTT.

This clonotype has at least ten counts. The chain recombines TRBV7-9 with TRBJ2-3; a possible D gene is TRBD1 (6 bases). CDR3 length: 15 amino acids. CDR1 and CDR2 (germline): SEHNR, FQNEAQ (reference sequence). V shed 5 bases and J shed 6 bases, with 18 bases lying between them. The CDR3 coding sequence is TGTGCCAGCAGCCCAATGGGGGCGGCAGGGGATACGCAGTATTTT. This gives the protein CASSPMGAAGDTQYF. Drawing the rest from reference TRBV7-9 and TRBJ2-3, the complete variable domain is DTGVSQNPRHKITKRGQNVTFRCDPISEHNRLYWYRQTLGQGPEFLTYFQNEAQLEKSRLLSDRFSAERPKGSFSTLEIQRTEQGDSAMYLCASSPMGAAGDTQYFGPGTRLTVL.

In DNA form, the CDR3 reads TGTGCCAGCAGCCAGTCGCAGAATGAGCAGTTCTTC. Residues: CASSQSQNEQFF. The rearrangement uses TRBV14 and TRBJ2-1; D not certain. There are 12 residues in the CDR3. Deletions cut 3 bases from V and 7 bases from J, with 7 bases between. Germline V gene sequence: CDR1 SGHDN, CDR2 FVKESK.